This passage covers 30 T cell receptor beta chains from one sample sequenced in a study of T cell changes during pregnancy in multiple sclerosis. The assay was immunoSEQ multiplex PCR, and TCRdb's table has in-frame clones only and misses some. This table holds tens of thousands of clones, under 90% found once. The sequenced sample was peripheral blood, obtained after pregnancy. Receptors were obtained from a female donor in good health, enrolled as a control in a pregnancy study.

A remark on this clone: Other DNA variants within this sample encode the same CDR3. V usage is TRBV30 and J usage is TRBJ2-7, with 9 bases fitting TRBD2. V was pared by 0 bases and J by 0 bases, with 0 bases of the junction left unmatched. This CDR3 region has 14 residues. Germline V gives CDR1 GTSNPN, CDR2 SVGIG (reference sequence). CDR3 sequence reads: CAWSVSGGSYEQYF. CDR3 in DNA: TGTGCCTGGAGTGTTAGCGGGGGCTCCTACGAGCAGTACTTC.

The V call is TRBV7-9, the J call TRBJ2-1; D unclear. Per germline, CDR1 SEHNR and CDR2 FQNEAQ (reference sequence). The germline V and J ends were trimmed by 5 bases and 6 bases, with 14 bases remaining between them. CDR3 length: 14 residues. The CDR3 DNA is TGTGCCAGCAGCCTAGGCGCAGGTTCCAATGAGCAGTTCTTC. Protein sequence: CASSLGAGSNEQFF. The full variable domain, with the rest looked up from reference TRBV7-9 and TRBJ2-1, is DTGVSQNPRHKITKRGQNVTFRCDPISEHNRLYWYRQTLGQGPEFLTYFQNEAQLEKSRLLSDRFSAERPKGSFSTLEIQRTEQGDSAMYLCASSLGAGSNEQFFGPGTRLTVL.

The CDR3 sequence is CASRPGLAGGLNTGELFF. The CDR3 nucleotides read TGCGCCAGCAGGCCCGGACTAGCGGGGGGCCTTAACACCGGGGAGCTGTTTTTT. The genes are TRBV10-1 and TRBJ2-2, with 14 bases that match TRBD2. Germline values: CDR1 WNHNN, CDR2 SYGVQD (reference sequence). The CDR3 has 18 amino acids. The ends lost 6 bases at V and 2 bases at J; junction bases unmatched: 8.

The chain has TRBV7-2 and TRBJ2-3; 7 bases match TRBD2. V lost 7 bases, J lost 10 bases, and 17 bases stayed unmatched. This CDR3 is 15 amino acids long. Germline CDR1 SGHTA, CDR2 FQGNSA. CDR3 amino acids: CASTFDQGGSSSQYF. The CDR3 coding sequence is TGTGCCAGCACCTTCGACCAGGGCGGGAGTAGCTCGCAGTATTTT.

The CDR3 spells CASSQVGSGVQETQYF. The DNA for the CDR3 is TGCGCCAGCAGCCAAGTCGGGAGCGGGGTCCAAGAGACCCAGTACTTC. The chain links TRBV4-1 to TRBJ2-5, with 7 bases fitting TRBD2. The germline CDR1 and CDR2 sequences are MGHRA and YSYEKL. This CDR3 contains 16 residues. V was clipped by 1 base and J by 1 base; unmatched bases: 6.

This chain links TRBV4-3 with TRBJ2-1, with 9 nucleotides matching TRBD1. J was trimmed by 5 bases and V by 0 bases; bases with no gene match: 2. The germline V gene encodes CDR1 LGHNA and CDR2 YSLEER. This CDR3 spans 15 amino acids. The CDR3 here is CASSQDGDRDNEQFF. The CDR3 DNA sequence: TGCGCCAGCAGCCAAGATGGGGACAGGGACAATGAGCAGTTCTTC.

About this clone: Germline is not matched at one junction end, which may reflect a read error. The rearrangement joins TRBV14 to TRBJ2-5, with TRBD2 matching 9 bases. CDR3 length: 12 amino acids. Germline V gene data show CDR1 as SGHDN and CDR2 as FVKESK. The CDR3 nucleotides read TGCCGACGGAGACTAGCGGAAGAGACCCAGTACTTC. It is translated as CRRRLAEETQYF.

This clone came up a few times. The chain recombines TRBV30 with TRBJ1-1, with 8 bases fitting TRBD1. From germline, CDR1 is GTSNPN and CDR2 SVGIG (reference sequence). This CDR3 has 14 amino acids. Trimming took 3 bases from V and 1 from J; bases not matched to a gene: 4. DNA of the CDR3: TGTGCCTGGAGAGACAGGGGATCGAACACTGAAGCTTTCTTT. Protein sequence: CAWRDRGSNTEAFF.

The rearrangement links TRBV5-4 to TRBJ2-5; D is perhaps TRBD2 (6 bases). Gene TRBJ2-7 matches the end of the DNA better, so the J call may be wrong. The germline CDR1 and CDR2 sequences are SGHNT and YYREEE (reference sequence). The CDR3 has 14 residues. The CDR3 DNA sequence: TGTGCCAGCAGCTTGTTGGGGGGAGCGGGCGAGCAGTACTTC. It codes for CASSLLGGAGEQYF.

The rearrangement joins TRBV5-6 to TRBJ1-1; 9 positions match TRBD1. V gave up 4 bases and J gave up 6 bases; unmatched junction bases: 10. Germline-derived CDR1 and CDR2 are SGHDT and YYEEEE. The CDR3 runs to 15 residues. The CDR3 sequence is CASSATDRGGAEAFF. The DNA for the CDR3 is TGTGCCAGCAGCGCGACGGACAGGGGAGGTGCTGAAGCTTTCTTT. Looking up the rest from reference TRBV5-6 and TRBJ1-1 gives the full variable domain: DAGVTQSPTHLIKTRGQQVTLRCSPKSGHDTVSWYQQALGQGPQFIFQYYEEEERQRGNFPDRFSGHQFPNYSSELNVNALLLGDSALYLCASSATDRGGAEAFFGQGTRLTVV.

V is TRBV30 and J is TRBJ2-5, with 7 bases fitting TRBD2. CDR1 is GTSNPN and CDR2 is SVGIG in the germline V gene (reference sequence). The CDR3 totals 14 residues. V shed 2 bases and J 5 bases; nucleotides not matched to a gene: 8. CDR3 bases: TGTGCCTGGAGTTCCCCTCGGGAGGAGGAGACCCAGTACTTC. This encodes CAWSSPREEETQYF.

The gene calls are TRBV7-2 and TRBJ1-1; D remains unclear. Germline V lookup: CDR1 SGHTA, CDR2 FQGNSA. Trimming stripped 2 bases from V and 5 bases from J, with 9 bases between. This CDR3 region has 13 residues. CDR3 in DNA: TGTGCCAGCAGCTTACTCGGAGAAACTGAAGCTTTCTTT. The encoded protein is CASSLLGETEAFF.

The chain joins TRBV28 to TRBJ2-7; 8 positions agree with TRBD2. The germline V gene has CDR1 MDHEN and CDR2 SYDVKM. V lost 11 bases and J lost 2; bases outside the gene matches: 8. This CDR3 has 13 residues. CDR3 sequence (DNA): TGTGCCTCTAGAGCGGGAGCGACCTACGAGCAGTACTTC. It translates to CASRAGATYEQYF.

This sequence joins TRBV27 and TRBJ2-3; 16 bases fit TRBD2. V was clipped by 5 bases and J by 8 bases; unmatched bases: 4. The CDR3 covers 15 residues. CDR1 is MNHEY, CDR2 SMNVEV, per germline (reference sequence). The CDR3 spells CASSPGTSGGATQYF. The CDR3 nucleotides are TGTGCCAGCAGTCCCGGGACTAGCGGGGGGGCTACGCAGTATTTT.

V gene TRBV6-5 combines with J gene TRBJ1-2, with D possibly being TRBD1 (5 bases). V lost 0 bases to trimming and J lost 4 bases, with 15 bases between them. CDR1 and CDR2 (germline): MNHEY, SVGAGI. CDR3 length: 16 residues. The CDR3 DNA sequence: TGTGCCAGCAGTTACTCGAGCGCTGGGGGGAGCTATGGCTACACCTTC. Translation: CASSYSSAGGSYGYTF.

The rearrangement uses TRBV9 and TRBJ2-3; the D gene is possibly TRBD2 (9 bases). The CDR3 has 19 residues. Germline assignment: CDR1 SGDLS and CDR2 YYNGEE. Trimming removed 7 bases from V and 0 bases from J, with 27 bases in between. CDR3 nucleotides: TGTGCCAGCGCCTTGGCTAGCGGGACAGGAAGGGGAAGCACAGATACGCAGTATTTT. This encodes CASALASGTGRGSTDTQYF.

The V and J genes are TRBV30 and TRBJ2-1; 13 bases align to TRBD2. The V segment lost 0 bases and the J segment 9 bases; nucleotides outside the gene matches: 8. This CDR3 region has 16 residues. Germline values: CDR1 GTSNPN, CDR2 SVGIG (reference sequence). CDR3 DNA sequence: TGTGCCTGGAGTGTCCCGGGACTAGCGGGATTCACTGAGCAGTTCTTC. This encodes CAWSVPGLAGFTEQFF. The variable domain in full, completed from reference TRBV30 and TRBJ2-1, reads SQTIHQWPATLVQPVGSPLSLECTVEGTSNPNLYWYRQAAGRGLQLLFYSVGIGQISSEVPQNLSASRPQDRQFILSSKKLLLSDSGFYLCAWSVPGLAGFTEQFFGPGTRLTVL.

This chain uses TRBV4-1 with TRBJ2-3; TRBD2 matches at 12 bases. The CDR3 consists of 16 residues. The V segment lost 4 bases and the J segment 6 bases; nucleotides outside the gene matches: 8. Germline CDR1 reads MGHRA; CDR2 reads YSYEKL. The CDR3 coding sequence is TGCGCCAGCAGCCCGTCCCTAACTAGCGGGAGGGATACGCAGTATTTT. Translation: CASSPSLTSGRDTQYF.

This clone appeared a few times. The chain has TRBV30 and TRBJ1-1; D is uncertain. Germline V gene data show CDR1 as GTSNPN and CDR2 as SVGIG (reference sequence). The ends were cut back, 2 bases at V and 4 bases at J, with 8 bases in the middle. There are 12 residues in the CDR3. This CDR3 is CAWSTRGTEAFF. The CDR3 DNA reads TGTGCCTGGAGTACCCGCGGCACTGAAGCTTTCTTT.

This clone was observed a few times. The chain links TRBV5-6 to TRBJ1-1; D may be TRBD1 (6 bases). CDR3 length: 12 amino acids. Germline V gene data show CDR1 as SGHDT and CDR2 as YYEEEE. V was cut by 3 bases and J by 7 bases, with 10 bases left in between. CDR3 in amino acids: CASSYYRDEAFF. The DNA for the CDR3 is TGTGCCAGCAGCTATTACAGGGATGAAGCTTTCTTT.

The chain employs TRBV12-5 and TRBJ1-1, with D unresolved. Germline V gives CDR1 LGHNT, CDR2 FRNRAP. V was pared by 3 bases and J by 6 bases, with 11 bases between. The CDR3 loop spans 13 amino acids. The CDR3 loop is CASGLRGQSEAFF. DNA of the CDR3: TGTGCTAGTGGTTTACGCGGGCAGTCTGAAGCTTTCTTT.

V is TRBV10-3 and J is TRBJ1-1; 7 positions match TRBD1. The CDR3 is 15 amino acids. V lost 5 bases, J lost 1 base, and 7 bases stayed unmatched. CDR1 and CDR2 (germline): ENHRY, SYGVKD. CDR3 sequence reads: CAISRGTAANTEAFF. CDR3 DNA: TGTGCCATCAGTAGAGGGACAGCCGCGAACACTGAAGCTTTCTTT.

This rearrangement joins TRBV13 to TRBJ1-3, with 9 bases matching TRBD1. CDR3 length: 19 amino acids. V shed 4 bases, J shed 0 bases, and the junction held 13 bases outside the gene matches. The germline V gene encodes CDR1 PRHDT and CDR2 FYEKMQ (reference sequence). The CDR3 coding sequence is TGTGCCAGCAGCTCTGTTGGACAGGGGTTTCCCTCCTCTGGAAACACCATATATTTT. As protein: CASSSVGQGFPSSGNTIYF.

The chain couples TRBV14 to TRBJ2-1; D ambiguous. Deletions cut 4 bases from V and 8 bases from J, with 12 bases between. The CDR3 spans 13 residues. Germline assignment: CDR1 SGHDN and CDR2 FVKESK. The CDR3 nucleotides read TGTGCCAGCAGCCTCGTATTCGGGTATGAGCAGTTCTTC. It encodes CASSLVFGYEQFF.

CDR3 in amino acids: CASQWTGQNEKLFF. DNA for the CDR3: TGTGCCAGTCAGTGGACAGGACAAAATGAAAAACTGTTTTTT. The rearrangement uses TRBV6-1 and TRBJ1-4; TRBD1 matches 7 bases. With 9 bases clipped from V and 5 bases from J, the junction kept 9 bases outside the gene matches. The CDR3 is 14 amino acids. The V gene's germline CDR1 is MNHNS and CDR2 SASEGT.

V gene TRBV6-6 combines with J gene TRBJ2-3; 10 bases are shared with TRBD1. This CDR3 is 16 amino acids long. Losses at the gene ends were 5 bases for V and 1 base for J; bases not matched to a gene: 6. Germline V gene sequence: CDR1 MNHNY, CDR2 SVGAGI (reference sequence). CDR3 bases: TGTGCCAGCAGTCTAGGACAGGGGGTAGGCACAGATACGCAGTATTTT. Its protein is CASSLGQGVGTDTQYF.

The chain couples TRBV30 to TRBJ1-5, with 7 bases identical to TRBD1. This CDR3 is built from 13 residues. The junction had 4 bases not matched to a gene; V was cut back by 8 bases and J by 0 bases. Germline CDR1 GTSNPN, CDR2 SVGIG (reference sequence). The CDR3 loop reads CALGTDSNQPQHF. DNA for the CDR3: TGTGCCCTCGGGACAGATAGCAATCAGCCCCAGCATTTT.

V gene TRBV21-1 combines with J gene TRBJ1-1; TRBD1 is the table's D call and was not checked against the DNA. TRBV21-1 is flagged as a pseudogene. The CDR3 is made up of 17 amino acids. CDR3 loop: CASSKARTAGSSTEAFF. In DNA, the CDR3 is TGTGCCAGCAGCAAAGCTAGGACAGCCGGGTCGAGCACTGAAGCTTTCTTT.

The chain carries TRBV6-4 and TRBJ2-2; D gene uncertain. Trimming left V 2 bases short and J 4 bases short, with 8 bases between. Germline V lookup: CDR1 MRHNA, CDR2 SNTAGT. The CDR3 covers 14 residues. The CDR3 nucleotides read TGTGCCAGCAGTGACAGGTCGGGCACCGGGGAGCTGTTTTTT. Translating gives CASSDRSGTGELFF.

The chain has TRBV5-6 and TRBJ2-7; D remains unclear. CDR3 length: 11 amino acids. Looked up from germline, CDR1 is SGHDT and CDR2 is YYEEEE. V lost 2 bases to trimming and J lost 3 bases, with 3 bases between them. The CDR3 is CASSFRYEQYF. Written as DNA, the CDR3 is TGTGCCAGCAGCTTCCGCTACGAGCAGTACTTC.